These T cell receptor beta chains were read from a single sample in a study of blood T cell repertoires in COVID-19. The method was immunoSEQ multiplex PCR; TCRdb's version includes in-frame clones alone and lacks a portion of them. Here the sample spans 250,000 or so clones, around 85% being singletons. Sequencing was carried out using peripheral blood. The receptor set was obtained from a man between 60 and 75 years old with acute or convalescent COVID-19. The CDR3 runs from the conserved cysteine through the conserved F or W. The D gene is left open where the match is weak. Some rows mark clone size as missing; the rest say once, few, many or name a class of expanded clone.

TRBV7-3	TRBD2	.	16	TRBJ2-1	TGTGCCAGCAGTCATGTCGCGGGAGCAGGATTCACTGAGCAGTTCTTC	CASSHVAGAGFTEQFF
TRBV18	.	.	12	TRBJ1-5	TGTGCCAGCTCACCTTCAAATCAGCCCCAGCATTTT	CASSPSNQPQHF
TRBV5-1	TRBD2	.	16	TRBJ2-3	TGCGCCAGCAGCGCCGGACTAGCGGGTAGCACAGATACGCAGTATTTT	CASSAGLAGSTDTQYF
TRBV9	TRBD1	.	19	TRBJ2-1	TGTGCCAGCAGCGTAGCTGGTACAGGGACAGGGAGCTCCTACAATGAGCAGTTCTTC	CASSVAGTGTGSSYNEQFF
TRBV15	TRBD2	few	14	TRBJ2-4	TGTGCCACCAGCAGAGCTAGCGGAGGCAACATTCAGTACTTC	CATSRASGGNIQYF
TRBV5-1	TRBD1	once	15	TRBJ2-7	TGCGCCAGCAGCCCCACCCGACAGGGGGGAAACGAGCAGTACTTC	CASSPTRQGGNEQYF
TRBV11-2	TRBD2	.	17	TRBJ2-3	TGTGCCAGCAGCTTAGGGAAGGCGGGAGGAAGCACAGATACGCAGTATTTT	CASSLGKAGGSTDTQYF
TRBV27	TRBD1	.	13	TRBJ1-5	TGTGCCAGCAGTTCCGACAGGGTTCAGCCCCAGCATTTT	CASSSDRVQPQHF
TRBV5-1	.	.	15	TRBJ1-6	TGCGCCAGCAGCTTGGATACTGGGGGCAATTCACCCCTCCACTTT	CASSLDTGGNSPLHF
TRBV7-3	.	.	15	TRBJ2-3	TGTGCCAGCAGTGGGGGCGGGAGTGGGGTAGATACGCAGTATTTT	CASSGGGSGVDTQYF
TRBV6-6	.	.	13	TRBJ1-1	TGTGCCATCAGGGAGTACATGAACACTGAAGCTTTCTTT	CAIREYMNTEAFF
TRBV6-5	TRBD1	.	15	TRBJ1-1	TGTGCCAGCAGTTACAGGAGGGGGCAGAGCACTGAAGCTTTCTTT	CASSYRRGQSTEAFF
TRBV28	TRBD1	.	17	TRBJ2-5	TGTGCCAGCAGTTCGGGACAGGGGAAACGGGAACAAGAGACCCAGTACTTC	CASSSGQGKREQETQYF
TRBV29-1	.	.	13	TRBJ2-1	TGCAGCGTCGAGGGCCAACCGGGCGGGGAGCAGTTCTTC	CSVEGQPGGEQFF
TRBV30	.	.	14	TRBJ1-6	TGTGCCTGGAGTGTGTCGCAGGGTAATTCACCCCTCCACTTT	CAWSVSQGNSPLHF
TRBV18	TRBD1	.	14	TRBJ1-3	TGTGCCAGCTCACCGGGACAGGGAATAAACACCATATATTTT	CASSPGQGINTIYF
TRBV15	.	.	14	TRBJ1-6	TGTGCCACCAGCAGACCCGACATGAATTCACCCCTCCACTTT	CATSRPDMNSPLHF
TRBV6-5	.	once	12	TRBJ1-1	TGTGCCAGCAGCCGCAGGGGTTCTGAAGCTTTCTTT	CASSRRGSEAFF
TRBV6-5	TRBD2	.	15	TRBJ2-3	TGTGCCAGCAGAACCGGAGCGGGAGGAGCAGATACGCAGTATTTT	CASRTGAGGADTQYF
TRBV20-1	TRBD1	.	15	TRBJ1-2	TGCAGTGCTAGTCCCGGGACAGGAGTAAACTATGGCTACACCTTC	CSASPGTGVNYGYTF
TRBV5-1	TRBD1	.	14	TRBJ2-7	TGCGCCAGCAGCCCTTCAGGGGGCTCCTACGAGCAGTACTTC	CASSPSGGSYEQYF
TRBV28	.	.	15	TRBJ1-6	TGTGCCAGCATCCTAGGTGCACCCCTCGCTTCACCCCTCCACTTT	CASILGAPLASPLHF
TRBV3-1/TRBV3-2	TRBD2	.	19	TRBJ2-1	TGTGCCAGCAGCCCCGGAGGGTCCGGGAGGGCCAGGTACCTCAATGAGCAGTTCTTC	CASSPGGSGRARYLNEQFF
TRBV6-5	.	.	11	TRBJ1-6	TGTGCCAGCAGTTACAGCGAACCCCTCCACTTT	CASSYSEPLHF
TRBV11-2	.	.	12	TRBJ1-1	TGTGCCAGCAGCTTAAGGGGGACTGAAGCTTTCTTT	CASSLRGTEAFF
TRBV30	.	.	16	TRBJ2-3	TGTGCCTGGAGTCAAAACTACGGGACTGGGACAGATACGCAGTATTTT	CAWSQNYGTGTDTQYF